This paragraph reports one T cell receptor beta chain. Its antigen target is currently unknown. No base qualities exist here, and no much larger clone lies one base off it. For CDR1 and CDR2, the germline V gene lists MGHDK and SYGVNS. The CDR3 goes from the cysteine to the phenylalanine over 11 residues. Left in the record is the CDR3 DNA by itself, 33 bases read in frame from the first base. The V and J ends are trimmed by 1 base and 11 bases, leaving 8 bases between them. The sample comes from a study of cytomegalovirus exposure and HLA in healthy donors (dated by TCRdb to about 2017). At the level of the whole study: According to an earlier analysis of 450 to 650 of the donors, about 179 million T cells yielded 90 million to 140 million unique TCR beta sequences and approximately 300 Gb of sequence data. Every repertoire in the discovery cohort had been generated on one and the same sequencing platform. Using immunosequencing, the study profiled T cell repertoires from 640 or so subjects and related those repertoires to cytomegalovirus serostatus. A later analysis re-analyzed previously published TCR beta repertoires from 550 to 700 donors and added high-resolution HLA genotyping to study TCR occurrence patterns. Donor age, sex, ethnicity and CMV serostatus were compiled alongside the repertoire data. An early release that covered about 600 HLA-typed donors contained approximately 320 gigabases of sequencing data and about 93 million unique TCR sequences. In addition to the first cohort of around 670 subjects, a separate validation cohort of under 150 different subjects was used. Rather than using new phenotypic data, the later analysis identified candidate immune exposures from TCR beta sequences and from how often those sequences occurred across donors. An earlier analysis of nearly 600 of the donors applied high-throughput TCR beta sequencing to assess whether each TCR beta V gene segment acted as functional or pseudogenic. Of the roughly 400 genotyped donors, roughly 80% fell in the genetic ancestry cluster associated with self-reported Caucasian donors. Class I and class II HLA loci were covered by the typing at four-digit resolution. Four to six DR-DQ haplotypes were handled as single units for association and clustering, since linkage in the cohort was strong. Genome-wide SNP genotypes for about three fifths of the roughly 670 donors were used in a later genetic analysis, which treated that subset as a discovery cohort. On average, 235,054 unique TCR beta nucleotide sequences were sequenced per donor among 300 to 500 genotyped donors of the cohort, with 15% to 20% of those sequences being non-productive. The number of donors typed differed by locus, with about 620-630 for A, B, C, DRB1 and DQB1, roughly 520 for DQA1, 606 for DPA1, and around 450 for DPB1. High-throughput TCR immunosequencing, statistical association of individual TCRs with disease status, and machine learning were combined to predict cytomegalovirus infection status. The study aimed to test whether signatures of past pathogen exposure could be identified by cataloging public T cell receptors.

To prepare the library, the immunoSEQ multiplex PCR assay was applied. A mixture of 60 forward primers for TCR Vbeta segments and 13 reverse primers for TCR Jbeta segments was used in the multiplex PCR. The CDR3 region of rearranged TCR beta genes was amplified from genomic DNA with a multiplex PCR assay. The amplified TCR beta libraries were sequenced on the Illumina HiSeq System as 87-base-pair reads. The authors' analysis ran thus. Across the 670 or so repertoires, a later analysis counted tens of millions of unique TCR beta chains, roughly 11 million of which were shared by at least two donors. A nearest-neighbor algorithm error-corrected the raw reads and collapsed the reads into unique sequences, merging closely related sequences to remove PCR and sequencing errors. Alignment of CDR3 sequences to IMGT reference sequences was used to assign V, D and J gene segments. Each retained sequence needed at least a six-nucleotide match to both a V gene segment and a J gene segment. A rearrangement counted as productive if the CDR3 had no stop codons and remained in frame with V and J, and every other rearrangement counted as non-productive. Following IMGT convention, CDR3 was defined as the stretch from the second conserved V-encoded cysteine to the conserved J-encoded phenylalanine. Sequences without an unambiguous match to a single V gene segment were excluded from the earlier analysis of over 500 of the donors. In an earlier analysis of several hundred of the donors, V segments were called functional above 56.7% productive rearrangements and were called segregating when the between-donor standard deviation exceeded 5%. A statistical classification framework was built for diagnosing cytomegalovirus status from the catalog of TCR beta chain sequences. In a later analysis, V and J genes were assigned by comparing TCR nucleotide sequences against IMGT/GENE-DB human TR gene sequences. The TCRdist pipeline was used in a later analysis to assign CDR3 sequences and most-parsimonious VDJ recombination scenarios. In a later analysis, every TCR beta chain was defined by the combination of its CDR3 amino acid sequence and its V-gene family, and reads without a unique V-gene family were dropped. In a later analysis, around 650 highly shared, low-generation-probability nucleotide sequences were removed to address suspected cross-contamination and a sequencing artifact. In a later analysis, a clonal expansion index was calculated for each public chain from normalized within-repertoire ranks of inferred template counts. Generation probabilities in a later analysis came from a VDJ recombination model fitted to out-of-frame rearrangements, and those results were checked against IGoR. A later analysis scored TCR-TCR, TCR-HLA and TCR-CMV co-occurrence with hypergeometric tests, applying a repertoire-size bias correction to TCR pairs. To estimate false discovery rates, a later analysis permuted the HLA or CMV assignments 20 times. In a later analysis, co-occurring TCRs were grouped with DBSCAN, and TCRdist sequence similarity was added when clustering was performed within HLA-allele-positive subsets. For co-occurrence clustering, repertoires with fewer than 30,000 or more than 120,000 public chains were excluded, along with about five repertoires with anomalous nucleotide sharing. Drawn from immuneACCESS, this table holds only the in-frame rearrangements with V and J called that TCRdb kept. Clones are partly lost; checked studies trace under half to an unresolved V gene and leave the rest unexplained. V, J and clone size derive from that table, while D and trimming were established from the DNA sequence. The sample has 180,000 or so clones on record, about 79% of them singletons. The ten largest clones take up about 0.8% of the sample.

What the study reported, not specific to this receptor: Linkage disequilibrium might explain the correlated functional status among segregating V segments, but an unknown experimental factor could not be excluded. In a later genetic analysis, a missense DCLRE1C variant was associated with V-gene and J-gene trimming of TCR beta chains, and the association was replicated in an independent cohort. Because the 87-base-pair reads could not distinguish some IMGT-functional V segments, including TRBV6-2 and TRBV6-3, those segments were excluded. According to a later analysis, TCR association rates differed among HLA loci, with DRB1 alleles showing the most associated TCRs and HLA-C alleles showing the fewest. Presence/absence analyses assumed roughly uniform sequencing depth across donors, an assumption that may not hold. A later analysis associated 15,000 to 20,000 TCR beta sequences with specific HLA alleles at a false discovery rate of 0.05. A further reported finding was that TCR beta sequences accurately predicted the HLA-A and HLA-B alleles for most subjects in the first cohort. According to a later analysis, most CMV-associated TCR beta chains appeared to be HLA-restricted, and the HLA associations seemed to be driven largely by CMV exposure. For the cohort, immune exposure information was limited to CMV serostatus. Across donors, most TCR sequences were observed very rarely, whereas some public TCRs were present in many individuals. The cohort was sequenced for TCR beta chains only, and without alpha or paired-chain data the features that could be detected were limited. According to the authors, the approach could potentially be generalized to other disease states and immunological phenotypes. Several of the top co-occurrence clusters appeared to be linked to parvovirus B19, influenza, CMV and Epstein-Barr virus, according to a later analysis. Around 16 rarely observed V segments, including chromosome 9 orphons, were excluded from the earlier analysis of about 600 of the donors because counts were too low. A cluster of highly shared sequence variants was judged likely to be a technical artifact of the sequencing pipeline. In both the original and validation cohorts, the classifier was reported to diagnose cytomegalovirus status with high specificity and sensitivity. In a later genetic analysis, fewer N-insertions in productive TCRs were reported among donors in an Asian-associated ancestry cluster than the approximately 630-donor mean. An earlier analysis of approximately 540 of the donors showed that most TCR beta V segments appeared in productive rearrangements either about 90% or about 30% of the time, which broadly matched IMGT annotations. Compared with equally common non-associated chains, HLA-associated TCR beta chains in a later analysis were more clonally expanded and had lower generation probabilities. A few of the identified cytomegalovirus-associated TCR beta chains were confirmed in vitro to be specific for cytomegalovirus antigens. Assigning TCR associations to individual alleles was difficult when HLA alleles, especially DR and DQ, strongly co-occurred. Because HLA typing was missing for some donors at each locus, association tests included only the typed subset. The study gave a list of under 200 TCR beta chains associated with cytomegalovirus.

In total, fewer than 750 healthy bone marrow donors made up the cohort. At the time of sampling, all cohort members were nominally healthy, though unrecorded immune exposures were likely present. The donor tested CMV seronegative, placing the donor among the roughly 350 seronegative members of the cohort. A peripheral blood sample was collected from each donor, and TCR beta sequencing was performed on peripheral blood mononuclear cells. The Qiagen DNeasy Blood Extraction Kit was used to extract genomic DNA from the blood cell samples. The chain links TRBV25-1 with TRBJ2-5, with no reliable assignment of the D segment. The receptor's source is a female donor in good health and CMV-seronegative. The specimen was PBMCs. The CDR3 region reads CASSESREQYF. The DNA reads TGTGCCAGCAGTGAATCTAGAGAGCAGTACTTC.